This T cell receptor (beta chain) was recovered during a study of blood T cell repertoires in COVID-19. Cohorts were determined from participant-reported clinical history. This table comes from immunoSEQ multiplex PCR, and its TCRdb copy is limited to in-frame clones, with some not included. The data hold about 260,000 clones, with 91% observed a single time. Trimming removed 5 bases from V and 1 base from J; junction bases left unmatched: 4. This CDR3 is 15 amino acids long. Germline CDR1 is LNHDA and CDR2 is SQIVND (reference sequence). Sequenced sample: PBMCs or T cells enriched from blood (not recorded which). The TCR originated in a man between 40 and 49 years old who had been exposed to COVID-19. The chain employs TRBV19 and TRBJ2-3; 9 nucleotides line up with TRBD1. CDR3 amino acids: CASSPRDRGTDTQYF. CDR3 nucleotide sequence: TGTGCCAGTAGTCCCCGGGACAGGGGCACAGATACGCAGTATTTT.